This section outlines one T cell receptor beta chain sequence together with its context. In the same sample, other DNA sequences code for this CDR3. The sample comes from a study of blood T cell repertoires in COVID-19. Trimming cost V 0 bases and J 3 bases; bases outside gene matches: 1. This CDR3 spans 15 amino acids. Germline V gives CDR1 MNHNY, CDR2 SVGAGI (reference sequence). Assay: immunoSEQ multiplex PCR; the TCRdb copy retains only in-frame clones and omits some. Of about 50,000 clones in the sample, about 83% were seen once. Material for sequencing was peripheral blood. This rearrangement joins TRBV6-6 to TRBJ2-7; TRBD1 matches 11 bases. The TCR was taken from a woman aged 60-70 years with acute or convalescent COVID-19. Here the CDR3 reads CASSYSGTGGYEQYF. CDR3 sequence (DNA): TGTGCCAGCAGTTACTCGGGGACAGGGGGCTACGAGCAGTACTTC.